Here is one T cell receptor (beta chain) with its context. Primers used in a second PCR of about 7 to 11 cycles were a sample-barcoded 5' primer and a J-beta primer mix. A template-switch adaptor that had 12 random nucleotides put a tag on each cDNA molecule. Per-sample output comprised a minimum of 2.5 million paired-end reads containing CDR3. TCRdb analysed the 5' RACE reads with MiXCR anew, one entry per CDR3 protein. The sample lists more than 1.4 million distinct CDR3 sequences, about 40% occurring once. This sample stems from a study of blood T cells in healthy people across ages. RNA extraction gave at least 5 micrograms of total RNA per sample. The V gene's germline CDR1 is SGHTA and CDR2 FQGNSA. V was pared by 1 base and J by 1 base, with 18 bases between. This CDR3 comprises 18 residues.

The TCR was taken from a woman between 18 and 30 years old in good health. This chain connects TRBV7-2 to TRBJ2-3, with D perhaps TRBD1 (6 bases). Sequenced input: blood. CDR3 in amino acids: CASSLDLFPTGRTDTQYF. In DNA, the CDR3 is TGTGCCAGCAGCTTAGACCTGTTCCCCACAGGGCGCACAGATACGCAGTATTTT.